These T cell receptor beta chains were read from a single sample in a study of Ad26.COV2.S vaccination and SARS-CoV-2 variants. Some clones are missing from TCRdb's copy, which holds only in-frame ones; the method was immunoSEQ multiplex PCR. The sample holds roughly 420,000 clones, about 91% seen once. Sequencing was performed on peripheral blood, taken in a trial of Ad26.COV2.S vaccine versus placebo. The receptor source for this set is a person between 18 and 59 years old who received the Ad26.COV2.S COVID-19 vaccine or a placebo. CDR3s include the opening cysteine and the closing phenylalanine or tryptophan. Where a row states a size, it is once, few, many or the class of an expanded clone; other rows omit it.

TRBJ2-5 | NA | TRBV7-2 | CASSRRGGLQETQYF
TRBJ2-3 | NA | TRBV15 | CATSKDRGYTDTQYF
TRBJ2-1 | NA | TRBV9 | CASSPNTGYNEQFF
TRBJ1-5 | NA | TRBV19 | CATGTGGFNQPQHF
TRBJ2-5 | NA | TRBV24-1 | CATSDGGPGFLTQYF
TRBJ1-4 | NA | TRBV3-1/TRBV3-2 | CASSPQGQLPTTNEKLFF
TRBJ2-2 | NA | TRBV6-5 | CASKYRDTGELFF
TRBJ1-5 | few | TRBV3-1/TRBV3-2 | CASSHGGLGPQHF
TRBJ2-2 | NA | TRBV9 | CASSADHSSTGELFF
TRBJ2-5 | once | TRBV7-2 | CASSLALGLAGKETQYF
TRBJ2-1 | NA | TRBV5-1 | CASSPAGSSYNEQFF
TRBJ2-7 | NA | TRBV2 | CASSEMALHEQYF
TRBJ1-2 | NA | TRBV28 | CASSPRDRETYGYTF
TRBJ1-1 | once | TRBV7-2 | CASSLLGGKRQAFF
TRBJ2-3 | NA | TRBV29-1 | CSVVLAGGSVGTDTQYF
TRBJ2-2 | NA | TRBV6-7 | CASVSIFWSGVTGELFF
TRBJ2-5 | NA | TRBV5-5 | CASSLGLGGSVETQYF
TRBJ2-2 | NA | TRBV13 | CASSLSRLDRGAPGEFGELFF